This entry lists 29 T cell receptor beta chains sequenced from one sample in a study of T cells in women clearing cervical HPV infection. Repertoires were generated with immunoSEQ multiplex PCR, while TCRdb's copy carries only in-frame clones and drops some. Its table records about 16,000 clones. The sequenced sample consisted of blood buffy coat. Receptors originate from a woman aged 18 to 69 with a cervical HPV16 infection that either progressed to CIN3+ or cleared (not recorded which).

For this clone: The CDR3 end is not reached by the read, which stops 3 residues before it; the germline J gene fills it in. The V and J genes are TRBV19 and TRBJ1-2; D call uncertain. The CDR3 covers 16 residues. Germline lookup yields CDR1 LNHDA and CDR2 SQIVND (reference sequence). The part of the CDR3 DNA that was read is TGTGCCAGTAGTATAGAAAGCGGGGTCAACTTCTACGAC. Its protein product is CASSIESGVNFYD. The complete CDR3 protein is CASSIESGVNFYDYTF.

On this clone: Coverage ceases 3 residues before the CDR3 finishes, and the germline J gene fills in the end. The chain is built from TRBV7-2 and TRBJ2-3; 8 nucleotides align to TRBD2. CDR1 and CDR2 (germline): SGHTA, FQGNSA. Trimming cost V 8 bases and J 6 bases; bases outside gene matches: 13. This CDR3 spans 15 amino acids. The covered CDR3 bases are TGTGCCAGCGCCGGGGGGGCAATAAGGGGGGATACG. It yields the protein CASAGGAIRGDT. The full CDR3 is CASAGGAIRGDTQYF.

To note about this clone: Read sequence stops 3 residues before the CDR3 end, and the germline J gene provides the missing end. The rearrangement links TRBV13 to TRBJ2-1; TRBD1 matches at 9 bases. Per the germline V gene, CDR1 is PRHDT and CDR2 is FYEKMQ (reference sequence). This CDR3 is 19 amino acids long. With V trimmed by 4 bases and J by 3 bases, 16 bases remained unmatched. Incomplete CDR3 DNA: TGTGCCAGCAGCTCCAGGGGGGGACAGGGCCCCATAAGCTACAATGAG. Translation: CASSSRGGQGPISYNE. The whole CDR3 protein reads CASSSRGGQGPISYNEQFF. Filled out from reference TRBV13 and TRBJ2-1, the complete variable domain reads AAGVIQSPRHLIKEKRETATLKCYPIPRHDTVYWYQQGPGQDPQFLISFYEKMQSDKGSIPDRFSAQQFSDYHSELNMSSLELGDSALYFCASSSRGGQGPISYNEQFFGPGTRLTVL.

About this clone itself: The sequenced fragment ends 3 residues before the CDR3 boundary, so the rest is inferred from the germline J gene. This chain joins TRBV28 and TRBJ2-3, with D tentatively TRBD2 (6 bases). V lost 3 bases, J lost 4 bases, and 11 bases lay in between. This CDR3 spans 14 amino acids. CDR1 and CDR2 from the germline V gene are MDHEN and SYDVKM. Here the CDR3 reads CASSLLSGADTQYF. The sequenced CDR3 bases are TGTGCCAGCAGTTTGTTGTCGGGGGCAGATACG.

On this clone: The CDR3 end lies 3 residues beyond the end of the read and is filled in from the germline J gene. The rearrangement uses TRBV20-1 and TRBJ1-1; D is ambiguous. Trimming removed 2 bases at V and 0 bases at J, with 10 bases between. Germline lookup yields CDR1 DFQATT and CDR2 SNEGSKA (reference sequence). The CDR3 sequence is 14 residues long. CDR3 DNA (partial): TGCAGTGCTAGACAATACAGCCTGAACACTGAA. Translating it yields CSARQYSLNTE. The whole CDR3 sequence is CSARQYSLNTEAFF.

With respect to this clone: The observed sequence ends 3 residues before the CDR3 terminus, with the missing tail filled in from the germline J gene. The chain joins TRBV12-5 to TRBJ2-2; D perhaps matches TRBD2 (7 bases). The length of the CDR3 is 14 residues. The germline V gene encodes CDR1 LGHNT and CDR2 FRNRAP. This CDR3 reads CASTPSGGHSPLFF. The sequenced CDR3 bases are TGTGCTAGTACACCATCGGGGGGCCATTCACCG.

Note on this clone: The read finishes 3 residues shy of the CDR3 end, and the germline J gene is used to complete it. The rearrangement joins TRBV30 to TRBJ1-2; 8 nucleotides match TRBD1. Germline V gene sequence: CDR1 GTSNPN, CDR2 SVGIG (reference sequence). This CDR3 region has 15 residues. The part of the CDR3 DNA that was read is TGTGCCTGGAGTGGTGTGACAGGGGATTTGTGGGAC. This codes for CAWSGVTGDLWD. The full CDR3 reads CAWSGVTGDLWDYTF.

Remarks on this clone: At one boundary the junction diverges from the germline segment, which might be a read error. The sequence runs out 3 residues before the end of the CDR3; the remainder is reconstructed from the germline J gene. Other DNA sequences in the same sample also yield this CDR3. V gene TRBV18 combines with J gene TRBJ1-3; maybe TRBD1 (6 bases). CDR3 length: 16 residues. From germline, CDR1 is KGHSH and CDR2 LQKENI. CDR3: CASSYQGQLSGNTIYF. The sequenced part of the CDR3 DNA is TGTGCCAGCTCATACCAGGGGCAGCTCTCTGGAAACACT. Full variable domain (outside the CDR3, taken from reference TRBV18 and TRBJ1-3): NAGVMQNPRHLVRRRGQEARLRCSPMKGHSHVYWYRQLPEEGLKFMVYLQKENIIDESGMPKERFSAEFPKEGPSILRIQQVVRGDSAAYFCASSYQGQLSGNTIYFGEGSWLTVV.

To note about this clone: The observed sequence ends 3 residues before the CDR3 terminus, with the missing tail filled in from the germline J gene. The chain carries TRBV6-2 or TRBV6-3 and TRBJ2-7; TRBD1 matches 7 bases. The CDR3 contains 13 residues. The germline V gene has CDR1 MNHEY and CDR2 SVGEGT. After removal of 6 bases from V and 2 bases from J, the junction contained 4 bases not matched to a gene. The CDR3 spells CASRLTGTYEQYF. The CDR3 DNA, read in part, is TGTGCCAGCAGATTGACAGGGACCTACGAG.

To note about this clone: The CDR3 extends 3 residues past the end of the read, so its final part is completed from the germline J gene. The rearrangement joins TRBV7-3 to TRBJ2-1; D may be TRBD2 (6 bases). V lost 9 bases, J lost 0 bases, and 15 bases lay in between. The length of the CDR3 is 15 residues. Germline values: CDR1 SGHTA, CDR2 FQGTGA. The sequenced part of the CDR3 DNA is TGTGCCAGTTCACTAGCCTTCGACTCCTACAATGAG. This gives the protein CASSLAFDSYNE. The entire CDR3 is CASSLAFDSYNEQFF.

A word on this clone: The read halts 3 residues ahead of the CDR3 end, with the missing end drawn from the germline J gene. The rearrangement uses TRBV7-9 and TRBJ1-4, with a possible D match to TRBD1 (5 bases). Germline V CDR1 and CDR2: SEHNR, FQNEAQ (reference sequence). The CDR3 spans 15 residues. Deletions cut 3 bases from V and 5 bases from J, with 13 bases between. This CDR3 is CASSFGGGGNEKLFF. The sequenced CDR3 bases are TGTGCCAGCAGCTTTGGGGGGGGAGGAAATGAAAAA.

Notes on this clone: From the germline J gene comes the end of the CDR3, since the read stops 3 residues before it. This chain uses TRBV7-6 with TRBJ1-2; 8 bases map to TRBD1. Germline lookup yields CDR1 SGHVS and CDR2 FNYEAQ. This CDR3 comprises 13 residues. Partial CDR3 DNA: TGTGCCAGCAGCTTAGGACAGGGGAGCAGC. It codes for CASSLGQGSS. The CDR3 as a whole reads CASSLGQGSSYTF.

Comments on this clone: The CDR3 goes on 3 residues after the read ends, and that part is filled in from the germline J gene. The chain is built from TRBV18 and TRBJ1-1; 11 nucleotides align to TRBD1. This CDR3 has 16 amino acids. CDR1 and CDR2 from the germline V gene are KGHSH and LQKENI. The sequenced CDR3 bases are TGTGCCAGCTCACCACTTACTGGACAGGGGGCCTACGAG. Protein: CASSPLTGQGAYE. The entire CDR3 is CASSPLTGQGAYEAFF. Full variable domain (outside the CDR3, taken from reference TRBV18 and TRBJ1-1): NAGVMQNPRHLVRRRGQEARLRCSPMKGHSHVYWYRQLPEEGLKFMVYLQKENIIDESGMPKERFSAEFPKEGPSILRIQQVVRGDSAAYFCASSPLTGQGAYEAFFGQGTRLTVV.

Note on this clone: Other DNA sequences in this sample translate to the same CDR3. CDR3 bases read: TGTGCCAGTACCACCCAACTGGGCCGACAACGT. This gives the protein CASTTQLGRQR. The CDR3 as a whole reads CASTTQLGRQRQYF. The chain employs TRBV19 and TRBJ2-4; D is unclear. From the germline J gene comes the end of the CDR3, since the read stops 3 residues before it. Germline CDR1 is LNHDA and CDR2 is SQIVND (reference sequence). The CDR3 spans 14 residues.

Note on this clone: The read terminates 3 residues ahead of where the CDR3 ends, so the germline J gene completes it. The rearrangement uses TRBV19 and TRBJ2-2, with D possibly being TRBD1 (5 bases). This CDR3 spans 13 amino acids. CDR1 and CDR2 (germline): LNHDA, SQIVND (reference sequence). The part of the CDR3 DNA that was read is TGTGCCAGTCAGGACAACTTTAATTCACCG. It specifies CASQDNFNSP. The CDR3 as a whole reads CASQDNFNSPLFF.

CDR3 bases read: TGTGCCAGCAGCCCTCGATGGGGGGGTTACGAAGAGACC. Its protein is CASSPRWGGYEET. From start to end, the CDR3 is CASSPRWGGYEETQYF. The V gene is TRBV9, the J gene TRBJ2-5; TRBD2 agrees at 7 bases. The read comes to an end 3 residues before the CDR3 does, leaving the germline J gene to fill in the end. CDR1 SGDLS and CDR2 YYNGEE come from the germline V gene. The J segment lost 3 bases and the V segment lost 4 bases, leaving 12 bases of the junction unmatched. The CDR3 sequence is 16 residues long.

The CDR3 spells CAISESRVTYEQYF. CDR3 DNA, as far as it was read: TGTGCCATCAGTGAGTCGCGGGTGACCTACGAG. V is TRBV10-3 and J is TRBJ2-7; D possibly corresponds to TRBD2 (5 bases). The missing CDR3 end, 3 residues past where the read stops, is filled in from the germline J gene. V dropped 0 bases and J dropped 2 bases, with 8 bases sitting between them. The CDR3 length is 14 residues. Germline V gene data show CDR1 as ENHRY and CDR2 as SYGVKD.

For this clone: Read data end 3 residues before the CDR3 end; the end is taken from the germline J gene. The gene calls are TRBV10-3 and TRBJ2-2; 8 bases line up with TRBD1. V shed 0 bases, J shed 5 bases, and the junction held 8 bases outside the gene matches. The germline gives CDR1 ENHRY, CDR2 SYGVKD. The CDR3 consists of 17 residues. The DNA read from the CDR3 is TGTGCCATCAGTGAGTCTACAGGGGGAGGCTTGACCGGGGAG. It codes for CAISESTGGGLTGE. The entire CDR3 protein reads CAISESTGGGLTGELFF.

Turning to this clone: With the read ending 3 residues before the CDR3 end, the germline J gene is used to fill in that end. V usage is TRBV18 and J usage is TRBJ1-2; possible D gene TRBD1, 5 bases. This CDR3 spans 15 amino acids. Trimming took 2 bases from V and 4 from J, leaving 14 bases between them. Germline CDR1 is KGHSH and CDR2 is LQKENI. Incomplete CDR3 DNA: TGTGCCAGCTCACCAGGTTCGGGGGAGCCCTATGGC. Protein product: CASSPGSGEPYG. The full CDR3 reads CASSPGSGEPYGYTF.

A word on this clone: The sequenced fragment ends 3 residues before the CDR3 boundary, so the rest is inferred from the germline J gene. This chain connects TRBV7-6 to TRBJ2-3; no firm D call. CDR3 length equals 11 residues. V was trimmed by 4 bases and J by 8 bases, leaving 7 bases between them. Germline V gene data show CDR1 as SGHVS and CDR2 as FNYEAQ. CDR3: CASSSPGTQYF. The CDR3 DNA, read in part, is TGTGCCAGCAGCTCACCCGGTACG. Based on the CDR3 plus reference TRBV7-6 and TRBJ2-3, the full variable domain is GAGVSQSPRYKVTKRGQDVALRCDPISGHVSLYWYRQALGQGPEFLTYFNYEAQQDKSGLPNDRFSAERPEGSISTLTIQRTEQRDSAMYRCASSSPGTQYFGPGTRLTVL.

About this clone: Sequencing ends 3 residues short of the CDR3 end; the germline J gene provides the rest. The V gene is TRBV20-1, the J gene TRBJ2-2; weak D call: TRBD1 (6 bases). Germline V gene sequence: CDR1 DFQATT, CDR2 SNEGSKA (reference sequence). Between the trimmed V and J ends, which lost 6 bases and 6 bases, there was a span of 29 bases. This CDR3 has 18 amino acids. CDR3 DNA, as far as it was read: TGCAGTGCGTATCCGGAGACAGGCCTGATTGTAAGCGCCGGGGAG. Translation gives CSAYPETGLIVSAGE. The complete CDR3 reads CSAYPETGLIVSAGELFF.

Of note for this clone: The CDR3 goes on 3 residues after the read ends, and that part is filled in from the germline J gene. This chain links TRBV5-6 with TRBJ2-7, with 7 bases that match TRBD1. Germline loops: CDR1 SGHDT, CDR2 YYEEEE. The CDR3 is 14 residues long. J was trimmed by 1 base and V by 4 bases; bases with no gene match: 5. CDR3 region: CASSLGTVSYEQYF. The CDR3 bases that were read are TGTGCCAGCAGCCTAGGGACAGTTTCCTACGAG.

The CDR3 here is CASSLEGTSGRNEQFF. CDR3 DNA, as far as it was read: TGCGCCAGCAGCTTGGAAGGGACTAGCGGGCGAAATGAG. The chain has TRBV5-1 and TRBJ2-1, with TRBD2 identical over 12 bases. The read stops 3 residues short of the end of the CDR3; the missing end is completed from the germline J gene. With 0 bases clipped from V and 7 bases from J, the junction kept 5 bases outside the gene matches. This CDR3 has 16 residues. Germline V lookup: CDR1 SGHRS, CDR2 YFSETQ. The entire variable domain, with the rest obtained from reference TRBV5-1 and TRBJ2-1, is as follows: KAGVTQTPRYLIKTRGQQVTLSCSPISGHRSVSWYQQTPGQGLQFLFEYFSETQRNKGNFPGRFSGRQFSNSRSEMNVSTLELGDSALYLCASSLEGTSGRNEQFFGPGTRLTVL.

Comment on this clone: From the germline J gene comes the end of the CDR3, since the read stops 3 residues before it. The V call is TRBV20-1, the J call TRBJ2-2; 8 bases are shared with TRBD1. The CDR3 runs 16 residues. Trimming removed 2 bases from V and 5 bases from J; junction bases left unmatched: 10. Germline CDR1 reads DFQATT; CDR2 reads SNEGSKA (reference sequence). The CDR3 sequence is CSARPADRGGTGELFF. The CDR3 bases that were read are TGCAGTGCTAGACCCGCAGACAGGGGAGGAACCGGGGAG.

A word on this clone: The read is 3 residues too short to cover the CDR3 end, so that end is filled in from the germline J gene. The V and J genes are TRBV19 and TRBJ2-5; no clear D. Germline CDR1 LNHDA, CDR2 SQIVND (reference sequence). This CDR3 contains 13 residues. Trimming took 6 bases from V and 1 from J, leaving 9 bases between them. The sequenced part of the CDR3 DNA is TGTGCCAGTAGCAACATTCTCCAAGAGACC. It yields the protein CASSNILQET. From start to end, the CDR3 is CASSNILQETQYF. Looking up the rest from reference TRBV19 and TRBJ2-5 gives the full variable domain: DGGITQSPKYLFRKEGQNVTLSCEQNLNHDAMYWYRQDPGQGLRLIYYSQIVNDFQKGDIAEGYSVSREKKESFPLTVTSAQKNPTAFYLCASSNILQETQYFGPGTRLLVL.

Incomplete CDR3 DNA: TGTGCCAGCAGCTACAATGACAGGTCG. It translates to CASSYNDRS. The entire CDR3 protein is CASSYNDRSQYF. The chain uses TRBV7-2 and TRBJ2-3; D is possibly TRBD1 (6 bases). The read ends 3 residues early relative to the CDR3; the germline J gene fills the gap. The CDR3 loop spans 12 amino acids. Per the germline V gene, CDR1 is SGHTA and CDR2 is FQGNSA.

The CDR3 here is CASSGQDRGTGELFF. CDR3 bases read: TGTGCCAGCAGTGGCCAGGACAGGGGCACCGGGGAG. This chain joins TRBV6-1 and TRBJ2-2; 9 bases are a match to TRBD1. The read halts 3 residues ahead of the CDR3 end, with the missing end drawn from the germline J gene. CDR3 size: 15 residues. Germline CDR1 is MNHNS and CDR2 is SASEGT. V was clipped by 4 bases and J by 4 bases; unmatched bases: 4.

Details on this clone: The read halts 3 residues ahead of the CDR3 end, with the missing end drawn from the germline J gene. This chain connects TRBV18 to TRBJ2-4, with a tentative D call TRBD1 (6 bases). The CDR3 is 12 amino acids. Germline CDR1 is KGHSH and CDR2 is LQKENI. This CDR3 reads CASSADSYGQYF. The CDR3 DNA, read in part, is TGTGCCAGCTCAGCGGACAGCTATGGT.

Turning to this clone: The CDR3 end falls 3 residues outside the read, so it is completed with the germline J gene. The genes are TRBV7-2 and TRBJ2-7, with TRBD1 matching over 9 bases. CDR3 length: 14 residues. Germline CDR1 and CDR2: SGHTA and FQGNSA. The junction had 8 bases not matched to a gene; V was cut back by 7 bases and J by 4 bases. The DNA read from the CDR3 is TGTGCCAGCACCCCGGGACAGGGAGAATACGAG. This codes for CASTPGQGEYE. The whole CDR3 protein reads CASTPGQGEYEQYF.